What follows are 22 T cell receptor beta chains derived from one specimen sequenced in a study of CD8+ T cells in alopecia areata listed by TCRdb under 2018. The time point label, read with the paper, signifies: baseline before oral tofacitinib. Libraries were made using the immunoSEQ multiplex PCR assay. RNA was extracted from all samples and reverse transcribed into cDNA as template for TCR sequencing. TCRdb provides this immuneACCESS table in a form limited to in-frame rearrangements. Some clones are lacking; in checked studies, under half of them reflect an unresolved V gene, and why the rest are absent is not known. The sample has over 200,000 clones on record, around 62% of them singletons. The ten largest clones capture under 0.5% of the sample. The sequencing here drew on CD4+ T cells sorted from blood, taken at week 0. These receptor sequences come from a human donor with alopecia areata.

The chain has TRBV6-5 and TRBJ2-7; TRBD1 agrees at 7 bases. Germline-derived CDR1 and CDR2 are MNHEY and SVGAGI. The junction had 5 bases not matched to a gene; V was cut back by 0 bases and J by 0 bases. This CDR3 contains 16 residues. The CDR3 DNA is TGTGCCAGCAGTTACTCGCTACAGGGGAGCTCCTACGAGCAGTACTTC. It is translated as CASSYSLQGSSYEQYF.

This chain joins TRBV30 and TRBJ2-7, with D tentatively TRBD1 or TRBD2 (5 bases each). The CDR3 totals 14 residues. The germline CDR1 and CDR2 sequences are GTSNPN and SVGIG (reference sequence). The germline V and J ends were trimmed by 5 bases and 5 bases, with 19 bases remaining between them. The CDR3 nucleotides read TGTGCCTGGGGGAGTGAGGGGCGCCTGGACGAGCAGTACTTC. Translated, it gives CAWGSEGRLDEQYF.

The chain carries TRBV4-1 and TRBJ2-3; 11 bases match TRBD2. This CDR3 spans 16 amino acids. V lost 4 bases to trimming and J lost 6 bases; unmatched junction nucleotides: 9. Germline CDR1 is MGHRA and CDR2 is YSYEKL. In DNA form, the CDR3 reads TGCGCCAGCAGCCGCGATCTAGCGGGGGGATGGGATACGCAGTATTTT. Protein sequence: CASSRDLAGGWDTQYF.

The rearrangement uses TRBV5-6 and TRBJ2-7; D not resolved. Per germline, CDR1 SGHDT and CDR2 YYEEEE. This CDR3 region has 13 residues. With 1 base removed from V and 2 bases from J, the gap between germline ends came to 7 bases. The CDR3, as DNA: TGTGCCAGCAGCTTGCACGGTGCCTACGAGCAGTACTTC. Its protein product is CASSLHGAYEQYF.

This clone turned up a few times. This sequence joins TRBV29-1 and TRBJ1-2; perhaps TRBD1 as D (6 bases). V dropped 7 bases and J dropped 3 bases, with 12 bases sitting between them. Germline V gene data show CDR1 as SQVTM and CDR2 as ANQGSEA. This CDR3 contains 12 residues. The CDR3 DNA reads TGCAGCGGTATACAGGGAGACTATGGCTACACCTTC. It translates to CSGIQGDYGYTF.

This chain joins TRBV7-8 and TRBJ2-5; D remains unclear. Per germline, CDR1 SGHVS and CDR2 FQNEAQ. Trimming took 6 bases from V and 5 from J, leaving 13 bases between them. CDR3 length equals 13 residues. Here the CDR3 DNA reads TGTGCCAGCAGTCTCCTATCGCGGGAGACCCAGTACTTC. It is translated as CASSLLSRETQYF.

Regarding this clone: Within the sample, other DNA sequences also encode this same CDR3. V gene TRBV30 combines with J gene TRBJ2-3; no definite D call. Germline values: CDR1 GTSNPN, CDR2 SVGIG (reference sequence). The CDR3 spans 13 residues. With 0 bases removed from V and 0 bases from J, the gap between germline ends came to 4 bases. CDR3 DNA sequence: TGTGCCTGGAGTGTACGGAGCACAGATACGCAGTATTTT. Translated, it gives CAWSVRSTDTQYF. The full variable domain, completed using reference TRBV30 and TRBJ2-3, is SQTIHQWPATLVQPVGSPLSLECTVEGTSNPNLYWYRQAAGRGLQLLFYSVGIGQISSEVPQNLSASRPQDRQFILSSKKLLLSDSGFYLCAWSVRSTDTQYFGPGTRLTVL.

The genes are TRBV4-1 and TRBJ2-6; D uncertain. Germline V gene sequence: CDR1 MGHRA, CDR2 YSYEKL. V lost 0 bases and J 0 bases, leaving 9 bases between the germline ends. CDR3 size: 17 residues. CDR3 sequence: CASSQEAQFSGANVLTF. CDR3 bases: TGCGCCAGCAGCCAAGAAGCACAGTTCTCTGGGGCCAACGTCCTGACTTTC.

The chain joins TRBV29-1 to TRBJ2-7; no clear D gene. Trimming stripped 4 bases from V and 5 bases from J, with 15 bases between. The V gene's germline CDR1 is SQVTM and CDR2 ANQGSEA. The CDR3 spans 13 residues. The chain's CDR3 is CSVAPVGLDEQYF. The DNA of the CDR3 is TGCAGCGTTGCCCCTGTGGGCCTCGACGAGCAGTACTTC.

The V call is TRBV23-1, the J call TRBJ2-1; 9 nucleotides line up with TRBD2. Being an ORF, TRBV23-1 has a function that is uncertain. This CDR3 region has 15 residues. The V gene end was trimmed by 1 base and the J gene end by 6 bases; junction bases not matched to a gene: 4. CDR3: CASSQCGGASNEQFF. CDR3 in DNA: TGCGCCAGCAGTCAATGCGGGGGGGCCTCCAATGAGCAGTTCTTC.

The rearrangement uses TRBV25-1 and TRBJ1-5, with TRBD1 matching 9 bases. Germline V lookup: CDR1 MGHDK, CDR2 SYGVNS. The CDR3 has 16 residues. V was clipped by 4 bases and J by 4 bases; unmatched bases: 8. CDR3 nucleotide sequence: TGTGCCAGCAGTGCAACAGGGGGCGCGGGGAATCAGCCCCAGCATTTT. This codes for CASSATGGAGNQPQHF.

At least ten counts were recorded for this clone. The genes are TRBV4-1 and TRBJ2-2; the D is unclear. Germline assignment: CDR1 MGHRA and CDR2 YSYEKL. CDR3 length equals 16 residues. V gave up 1 base and J gave up 6 bases, with 15 bases separating them. CDR3 protein: CASSQVRLVLAGELFF. As DNA, the CDR3 is TGCGCCAGCAGCCAAGTTCGCCTAGTCTTGGCCGGGGAGCTGTTTTTT.

The V and J genes are TRBV2 and TRBJ2-3, with 8 bases matching TRBD2. With 8 bases clipped from V and 0 bases from J, the junction kept 4 bases outside the gene matches. Germline CDR1 is SNHLY and CDR2 is FYNNEI. This CDR3 region has 14 residues. CDR3 bases: TGTGCCAGCCATCGGGGGGGTAGCACAGATACGCAGTATTTT. Translating gives CASHRGGSTDTQYF.

The V and J genes are TRBV27 and TRBJ1-2, with 9 bases lining up with TRBD1. Germline V gene lookup returns CDR1 MNHEY and CDR2 SMNVEV (reference sequence). With 6 bases clipped from V and 0 bases from J, the junction kept 11 bases outside the gene matches. This CDR3 comprises 17 residues. The CDR3 bases are TGTGCCAGCAGCTTCAAAGGGACAGGGACTACTAACTATGGCTACACCTTC. Translated, it gives CASSFKGTGTTNYGYTF.

The rearrangement links TRBV30 to TRBJ1-2; D not certain. V was clipped by 4 bases and J by 0 bases, with 6 bases between them. Germline CDR1 reads GTSNPN; CDR2 reads SVGIG (reference sequence). The CDR3 loop spans 12 amino acids. CDR3 residues: CAWTSANYGYTF. CDR3 nucleotide sequence: TGTGCCTGGACAAGCGCTAACTATGGCTACACCTTC.

V and J are TRBV2 and TRBJ2-3, with D hard to call. In germline, CDR1 is SNHLY, CDR2 FYNNEI. This CDR3 is built from 14 residues. V shed 3 bases and J shed 8 bases, with 15 bases lying between them. The CDR3 region is CASSDGSVRGTQYF. The CDR3 bases are TGTGCCAGCAGTGACGGAAGTGTTAGAGGTACGCAGTATTTT.

J is TRBJ1-1 and V is TRBV7-2; no clear D. Per the germline V gene, CDR1 is SGHTA and CDR2 is FQGNSA. The CDR3 runs to 14 residues. V was trimmed by 4 bases and J by 0 bases, leaving 9 bases between them. The CDR3 DNA reads as TGTGCCAGCAGCTATCATCGAATGAACACTGAAGCTTTCTTT. This gives the protein CASSYHRMNTEAFF.

The chain is built from TRBV19 and TRBJ2-3; D gene uncertain. Per the germline V gene, CDR1 is LNHDA and CDR2 is SQIVND (reference sequence). This CDR3 contains 12 residues. Trimming stripped 4 bases from V and 2 bases from J, with 4 bases between. The CDR3 DNA reads TGTGCCAGTAGTACCGACACAGATACGCAGTATTTT. This codes for CASSTDTDTQYF. Full variable domain (rest looked up from reference TRBV19 and TRBJ2-3): DGGITQSPKYLFRKEGQNVTLSCEQNLNHDAMYWYRQDPGQGLRLIYYSQIVNDFQKGDIAEGYSVSREKKESFPLTVTSAQKNPTAFYLCASSTDTDTQYFGPGTRLTVL.

The chain uses TRBV29-1 and TRBJ1-1; D gene ambiguous. Germline V gives CDR1 SQVTM, CDR2 ANQGSEA. Between the trimmed V and J ends, which lost 3 bases and 3 bases, there was a span of 2 bases. This CDR3 is 10 amino acids long. The CDR3 bases are TGCAGCGTTGACTACACTGAAGCTTTCTTT. This gives the protein CSVDYTEAFF.

The V gene is TRBV10-3, the J gene TRBJ2-1, with 7 bases that match TRBD2. V was pared by 0 bases and J by 10 bases, with 0 bases of the junction left unmatched. The CDR3 spans 12 residues. Germline values: CDR1 ENHRY, CDR2 SYGVKD. This chain's CDR3 is CAISESGGEQFF. The DNA of the CDR3 is TGTGCCATCAGTGAGTCGGGGGGGGAGCAGTTCTTC.

In its sample, this clone was seen a few times. The V and J genes are TRBV4-1 and TRBJ1-1; TRBD1 might be the D (5 bases). Trimming took 4 bases from V and 0 from J, leaving 12 bases between them. The CDR3 consists of 15 residues. CDR1 and CDR2 from the germline V gene are MGHRA and YSYEKL. This CDR3 is CASSLSGTVNTEAFF. The CDR3 DNA reads TGCGCCAGCAGCCTATCAGGGACGGTGAACACTGAAGCTTTCTTT.

In this sample, this clone is medium-sized (0.01 to 0.1%). Other DNA sequences of this sample code for an identical CDR3. V gene TRBV7-2 combines with J gene TRBJ2-7; 9 nucleotides line up with TRBD2. This CDR3 spans 14 amino acids. V shed 3 bases and J 2 bases; nucleotides not matched to a gene: 2. Per germline, CDR1 SGHTA and CDR2 FQGNSA. DNA of the CDR3: TGTGCCAGCAGCTTCGGCGGGGGGGCCTACGAGCAGTACTTC. It encodes CASSFGGGAYEQYF. Looking up the rest from reference TRBV7-2 and TRBJ2-7 gives the full variable domain: GAGVSQSPSNKVTEKGKDVELRCDPISGHTALYWYRQSLGQGLEFLIYFQGNSAPDKSGLPSDRFSAERTGGSVSTLTIQRTQQEDSAVYLCASSFGGGAYEQYFGPGTRLTVT.